The 26 T cell receptor beta chains reported below all come from one sample, sequenced in a study of T cells in Graves' hyperthyroidism and ophthalmopathy. The CDR3 regions of TCR beta were amplified from RNA transcripts. RT-PCR in the first round (using the HTBI primer set) targeted the TCR CDR3. TCRdb reprocessed the multiplex PCR reads via MiXCR and lists one record per CDR3 protein. The table shows roughly 750,000 distinct CDR3 sequences, with about 16% occurring only once. The sample taken for sequencing was blood. The receptors here all came from a man between 18 and 29 years old with Graves' hyperthyroidism.

This clonotype has just a few counts. Just one base apart from a much larger clone, this may be a read error. This sequence joins TRBV27 and TRBJ2-7; TRBD2 matches at 15 bases. Germline V lookup: CDR1 MNHEY, CDR2 SMNVEV (reference sequence). CDR3 size: 18 residues. DNA of the CDR3: TGTGCCAACAGTTTATGGGGACTAGCGGGAGGCCTCGCCTACGAGCAGTACTTC. This sequence encodes CANSLWGLAGGLAYEQYF.

As for this clonotype: This may arise from a read error, as a much more abundant clone is one base away. The rearrangement joins TRBV28 to TRBJ2-7, with 7 bases matching TRBD2. Per the germline V gene, CDR1 is MDHEN and CDR2 is SYDVKM. This CDR3 is 16 amino acids long. In nucleotides, the CDR3 is TGTGCCAGCAGTCCGCCGGCTAGCGGAGCCTCCCACGAGCAGTACTTC. Its translation: CASSPPASGASHEQYF. The whole variable domain, filled in from reference TRBV28 and TRBJ2-7, reads DVKVTQSSRYLVKRTGEKVFLECVQDMDHENMFWYRQDPGLGLRLIYFSYDVKMKEKGDIPEGYSVSREKKERFSLILESASTNQTSMYLCASSPPASGASHEQYFGPGTRLTVT.

This clonotype has a count of ten or more. The chain is built from TRBV7-2 and TRBJ2-3, with 13 nucleotides matching TRBD2. Trimming cost V 4 bases and J 3 bases; bases outside gene matches: 4. Germline CDR1 and CDR2: SGHTA and FQGNSA. CDR3 length equals 16 residues. CDR3 amino acids: CASSSPLAGGTDTQYF. The CDR3 bases are TGTGCCAGCAGCTCGCCACTAGCGGGAGGGACAGATACGCAGTATTTT.

The V call is TRBV6-2 or TRBV6-3, the J call TRBJ1-2; 10 bases map to TRBD1. The CDR3 is made up of 18 amino acids. Germline trimming cut 5 bases from V and 0 bases from J; bases unmatched to any gene: 12. Germline V gene sequence: CDR1 MNHEY, CDR2 SVGEGT. The CDR3 sequence: CASSPRPGTGVANYGYTF. In nucleotides, the CDR3 is TGTGCCAGCAGTCCCCGTCCCGGGACAGGGGTTGCTAACTATGGCTACACCTTC.

This clonotype was picked up many times. In DNA, the CDR3 is TGTGCCAGCAGTTTTATACAGGGCCTCTCCTACGAGCAGTACTTC. This codes for CASSFIQGLSYEQYF. The J gene is TRBJ2-7, the V gene TRBV28, with a weak D call TRBD1 (6 bases). There are 15 residues in the CDR3. Trimming left V 3 bases short and J 0 bases short, with 12 bases between. CDR1 is MDHEN, CDR2 SYDVKM, per germline. Full variable domain (rest looked up from reference TRBV28 and TRBJ2-7): DVKVTQSSRYLVKRTGEKVFLECVQDMDHENMFWYRQDPGLGLRLIYFSYDVKMKEKGDIPEGYSVSREKKERFSLILESASTNQTSMYLCASSFIQGLSYEQYFGPGTRLTVT.

This clonotype was picked up a small number of times. CDR3 nucleotide sequence: TGTGCCAGCCACTCCCACGACAGCTCCTACGAGCAGTACTTC. Protein: CASHSHDSSYEQYF. The rearrangement uses TRBV28 and TRBJ2-7; D may be TRBD1 (5 bases). Trimming took 8 bases from V and 0 from J, leaving 14 bases between them. CDR1 MDHEN and CDR2 SYDVKM come from the germline V gene. CDR3 size: 14 residues.

The sample holds a few counts of this clonotype. This may stem from a read error, because a much larger clone lies one nucleotide away. This chain uses TRBV12-3 or TRBV12-4 with TRBJ1-2, with D perhaps matching TRBD1 (6 bases). The CDR3 has 15 residues. V was clipped by 8 bases and J by 4 bases, with 20 bases between them. The CDR3 sequence: CASGPSGGGGYGYTF. The CDR3 DNA reads TGTGCCAGCGGTCCATCGGGCGGGGGCGGCTATGGCTACACCTTC.

On this clonotype: A much larger clone is a single base away; this may be a read error. The rearrangement uses TRBV15 and TRBJ2-7; the match to TRBD1 covers 7 bases. Germline CDR1 reads LNHNV; CDR2 reads YYDKDF (reference sequence). V lost 4 bases, J lost 7 bases, and 13 bases stayed unmatched. The CDR3 loop spans 15 amino acids. CDR3 in amino acids: CATSKVNRGEGEQYF. DNA of the CDR3: TGTGCCACCAGCAAAGTAAACAGGGGTGAAGGGGAGCAGTACTTC.

This chain connects TRBV11-3 to TRBJ2-5; 7 nucleotides line up with TRBD2. The ends lost 5 bases at V and 2 bases at J; junction bases unmatched: 17. The V gene's germline CDR1 is SGHNT and CDR2 YENEEA. This CDR3 is built from 18 residues. CDR3 nucleotides: TGTGCCAGCAGCCTCCCCGGGAGACTAGCCCTAGAGCAAGAGACCCAGTACTTC. It is translated as CASSLPGRLALEQETQYF.

This clonotype was seen ten or more times. The chain is built from TRBV6-5 and TRBJ2-3; TRBD1 is a possible D gene (6 bases). Germline V CDR1 and CDR2: MNHEY, SVGAGI. Trimming took 2 bases from V and 4 from J, leaving 19 bases between them. CDR3 length: 17 residues. Here the CDR3 reads CASSYVPGHRISDTQYF. DNA of the CDR3: TGTGCCAGCAGTTACGTACCGGGACATCGGATTTCAGATACGCAGTATTTT.

There are a few counts of this clonotype. The rearrangement uses TRBV7-2 and TRBJ1-2; D is unclear. Per germline, CDR1 SGHTA and CDR2 FQGNSA. V lost 3 bases to trimming and J lost 4 bases, with 9 bases between them. The CDR3 runs to 13 residues. CDR3 nucleotide sequence: TGTGCCAGCAGCTTCCCAACCCCCTATGGCTACACCTTC. Protein sequence: CASSFPTPYGYTF.

This chain links TRBV28 with TRBJ2-1; D is tentatively TRBD1 or TRBD2 (5 bases each). CDR1 and CDR2 (germline): MDHEN, SYDVKM. Trimming removed 6 bases from V and 0 bases from J, with 15 bases in between. The CDR3 has 16 amino acids. This chain's CDR3 is CASSPLGVGSYNEQFF. The DNA for the CDR3 is TGTGCCAGCAGCCCCCTGGGGGTGGGCTCCTACAATGAGCAGTTCTTC.

This chain joins TRBV12-5 and TRBJ1-5, with no clear D. This CDR3 contains 16 residues. Germline assignment: CDR1 LGHNT and CDR2 FRNRAP. Trimming removed 2 bases from V and 6 bases from J, with 17 bases in between. In DNA form, the CDR3 reads TGTGCTAGTGGTTTGCCATCGTATACCCCCCCTCAGCCCCAGCATTTT. It is translated as CASGLPSYTPPQPQHF.

This clonotype appeared many times. The chain joins TRBV28 to TRBJ2-1; 11 bases map to TRBD2. Germline lookup yields CDR1 MDHEN and CDR2 SYDVKM. The V segment lost 7 bases and the J segment 8 bases; nucleotides outside the gene matches: 7. The CDR3 sequence is 14 residues long. The CDR3 loop is CASIAGTSGDEQFF. As DNA, the CDR3 is TGTGCCAGCATCGCCGGGACTAGCGGCGATGAGCAGTTCTTC.

This clonotype came up many times. The rearrangement joins TRBV2 to TRBJ1-1; TRBD1 matches at 7 bases. Losses at the gene ends were 2 bases for V and 4 bases for J; bases not matched to a gene: 4. The CDR3 length is 14 residues. Germline V CDR1 and CDR2: SNHLY, FYNNEI. The CDR3 DNA reads as TGTGCCAGCAGTGAAAGGGGGCTGGGCACTGAAGCTTTCTTT. Protein product: CASSERGLGTEAFF.

The sample holds a few counts of this clonotype. The chain carries TRBV7-9 and TRBJ1-1, with D tentatively TRBD1 (6 bases). The CDR3 is 13 amino acids. The V end lost 2 bases, the J end lost 8 bases, and 12 bases lay between the germline ends. Germline V gene lookup returns CDR1 SEHNR and CDR2 FQNEAQ (reference sequence). This chain's CDR3 is CASSLNGGQEAFF. CDR3 bases: TGTGCCAGCAGCTTAAACGGGGGACAAGAAGCTTTCTTT. The full variable domain, rest sourced from reference TRBV7-9 and TRBJ1-1, is DTGVSQNPRHKITKRGQNVTFRCDPISEHNRLYWYRQTLGQGPEFLTYFQNEAQLEKSRLLSDRFSAERPKGSFSTLEIQRTEQGDSAMYLCASSLNGGQEAFFGQGTRLTVV.

This clonotype was picked up a small number of times. J is TRBJ1-3 and V is TRBV18; 11 positions match TRBD1. The CDR3 contains 17 residues. In germline, CDR1 is KGHSH, CDR2 LQKENI. With 1 base clipped from V and 4 bases from J, the junction kept 6 bases outside the gene matches. The CDR3 bases are TGTGCCAGCTCACCACTCGGACAGGGGGCGAGAGGAAACACCATATATTTT. It codes for CASSPLGQGARGNTIYF.

About this clonotype itself: One end of the junction does not line up with germline, which may come from a read error. This chain connects TRBV6-2 or TRBV6-3 to TRBJ1-5; D gene unclear. CDR1 is MNHEY and CDR2 is SVGEGT in the germline V gene. The CDR3 is 14 amino acids. In nucleotides, the CDR3 is TGTGCCAGCAGTTACGTAATGAGCAATCAGTCCCAGCATTTT. Encoded protein: CASSYVMSNQSQHF.

The sample holds a few counts of this clonotype. The chain combines TRBV7-6 with TRBJ2-3; 7 bases agree with TRBD1. V shed 5 bases, J shed 4 bases, and the junction held 9 bases outside the gene matches. From germline, CDR1 is SGHVS and CDR2 FNYEAQ. CDR3 size: 15 residues. The CDR3 DNA reads as TGTGCCAGCAGCGTAGGGGGCAGGGGCGCAGATACGCAGTATTTT. It is translated as CASSVGGRGADTQYF.

In this sample, this clonotype turned up many times. The chain uses TRBV19 and TRBJ1-5; D unresolved. The germline gives CDR1 LNHDA, CDR2 SQIVND (reference sequence). The ends were cut back, 4 bases at V and 7 bases at J, with 11 bases in the middle. The CDR3 loop spans 13 amino acids. CDR3: CASSRRAGQPQHF. The CDR3 DNA is TGTGCCAGTAGTAGGAGGGCTGGGCAGCCCCAGCATTTT.

In its sample, this clonotype was seen a few times. The chain is built from TRBV7-2 and TRBJ1-1; D not certain. The CDR3 extends over 14 amino acids. Trimming cost V 1 base and J 5 bases, with 11 bases left between them. Germline V gene sequence: CDR1 SGHTA, CDR2 FQGNSA. The CDR3 spells CASSLVRGMTEAFF. DNA for the CDR3: TGTGCCAGCAGCTTAGTCAGAGGGATGACTGAAGCTTTCTTT.

V and J are TRBV10-3 and TRBJ2-5; D perhaps matches TRBD1 (6 bases). The CDR3 spans 17 residues. V lost 0 bases, J lost 4 bases, and 18 bases lay in between. Germline V gene lookup returns CDR1 ENHRY and CDR2 SYGVKD. In DNA form, the CDR3 reads TGTGCCATCAGTGAGTCGAGGGGGACATCAGGAAGAGAGACCCAGTACTTC. Residues: CAISESRGTSGRETQYF.

This clonotype occurred a few times. The V gene is TRBV4-3, the J gene TRBJ2-3; weak D call: TRBD2 (5 bases). Trimming removed 1 base from V and 0 bases from J, with 14 bases in between. Germline values: CDR1 LGHNA, CDR2 YSLEER. The CDR3 covers 17 residues. In DNA form, the CDR3 reads TGCGCCAGCAGCCAAGTGGCAGGCGGGCGTAGCACAGATACGCAGTATTTT. This encodes CASSQVAGGRSTDTQYF.

J is TRBJ1-4 and V is TRBV27, with TRBD1 as a possible D gene (5 bases). Germline values: CDR1 MNHEY, CDR2 SMNVEV (reference sequence). The CDR3 extends over 14 amino acids. V shed 5 bases and J shed 5 bases, with 12 bases lying between them. The CDR3 protein is CASSIRDGNEKLFF. The CDR3 DNA reads as TGTGCCAGCAGTATCCGGGACGGAAATGAAAAACTGTTTTTT.

The chain joins TRBV18 to TRBJ2-1; D perhaps matches TRBD2 (6 bases). Deletions cut 4 bases from V and 8 bases from J, with 15 bases between. Germline CDR1 reads KGHSH; CDR2 reads LQKENI. This CDR3 is built from 14 residues. The CDR3 protein is CASSHPAGMDEQFF. CDR3 in DNA: TGTGCCAGCTCACACCCGGCGGGGATGGATGAGCAGTTCTTC.

The rearrangement joins TRBV15 to TRBJ1-3; maybe TRBD1 (6 bases). This CDR3 has 14 residues. V lost 1 base and J lost 8, with 12 bases in between. Germline lookup yields CDR1 LNHNV and CDR2 YYDKDF (reference sequence). The CDR3 bases are TGTGCCACCAGCAGAGCACAGGGTGCGGACACCATATATTTT. Translated: CATSRAQGADTIYF. The whole variable domain, remainder taken from reference TRBV15 and TRBJ1-3, is DAMVIQNPRYQVTQFGKPVTLSCSQTLNHNVMYWYQQKSSQAPKLLFHYYDKDFNNEADTPDNFQSRRPNTSFCFLDIRSPGLGDTAMYLCATSRAQGADTIYFGEGSWLTVV.